A single TCR beta chain is shown here with its context. As yet, its antigen is unknown. One junction end disagrees with the germline gene, perhaps due to a read error. This record belongs to a study of T cell repertoires in cytomegalovirus infection. Study summary: Well-studied HLA-B-restricted epitopes and recently identified HLA-C-restricted epitopes of CMV were both used in the study. Based on public TCR beta signatures, there were indications of CMV infection and of a matching HLA type.

Whole-study results and caveats: Identification of carriers of CMV plus the relevant HLA was achieved through cumulative public TCR beta family frequency. CMV-specific HLA-C-restricted TCR beta clonotypes dominated the ex vivo response.

TCRdb re-analysed the reads in MiXCR, keeping a single row per CDR3 protein. The top ten hold 48% of the sample, which has 450,000 to 650,000 distinct CDR3 sequences, over 35% seen once. The germline gives CDR1 MNHNS, CDR2 SASEGT. This CDR3 has 17 residues. The sequence was obtained from a human donor in good health (CMV status not recorded). Some clones in this sample may be carry-over from other donors' samples. The sequences come from cultured PBMCs, collected from culture after CMV antigen stimulation. The rearrangement links TRBV6-1 to TRBJ1-2; 9 nucleotides agree with TRBD1. The CDR3 DNA sequence: TGTGCCAGCTGTGAATTCGGGACAGGGCAAGGTTCCTATGGCTACACCTTC. This sequence encodes CASCEFGTGQGSYGYTF.